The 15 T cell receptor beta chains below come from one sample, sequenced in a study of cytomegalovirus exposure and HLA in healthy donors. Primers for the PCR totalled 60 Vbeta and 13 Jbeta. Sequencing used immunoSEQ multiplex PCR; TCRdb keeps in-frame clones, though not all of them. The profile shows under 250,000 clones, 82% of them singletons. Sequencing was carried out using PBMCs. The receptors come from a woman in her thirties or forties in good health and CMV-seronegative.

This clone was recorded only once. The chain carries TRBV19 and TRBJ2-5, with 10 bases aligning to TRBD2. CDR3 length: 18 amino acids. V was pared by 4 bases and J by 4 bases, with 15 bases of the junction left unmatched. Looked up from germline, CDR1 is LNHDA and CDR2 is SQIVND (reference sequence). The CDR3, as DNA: TGTGCCAGTAGTAGCCGCCGACTACTAGCGGGATACGGAGAGACCCAGTACTTC. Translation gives CASSSRRLLAGYGETQYF.

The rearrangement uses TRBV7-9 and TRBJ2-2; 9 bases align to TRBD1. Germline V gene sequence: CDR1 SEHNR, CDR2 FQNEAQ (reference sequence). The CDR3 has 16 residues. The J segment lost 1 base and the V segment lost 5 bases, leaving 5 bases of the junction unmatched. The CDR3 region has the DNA TGTGCCAGCAGCCGGCCGGGACAGGGGAACACCGGGGAGCTGTTTTTT. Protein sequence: CASSRPGQGNTGELFF.

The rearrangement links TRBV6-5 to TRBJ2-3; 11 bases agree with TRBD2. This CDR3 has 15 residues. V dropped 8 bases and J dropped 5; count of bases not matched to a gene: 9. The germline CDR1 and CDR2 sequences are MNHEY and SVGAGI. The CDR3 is CASGSLSGRVDTQYF. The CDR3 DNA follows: TGTGCCAGCGGCTCCCTTAGCGGGAGGGTAGATACGCAGTATTTT.

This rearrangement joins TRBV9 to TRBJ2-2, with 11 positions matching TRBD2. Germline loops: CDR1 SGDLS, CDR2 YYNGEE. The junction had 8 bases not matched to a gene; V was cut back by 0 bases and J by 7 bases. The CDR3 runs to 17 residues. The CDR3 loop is CASSVDPSGRQGGELFF. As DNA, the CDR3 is TGTGCCAGCAGCGTAGACCCTAGCGGGAGGCAGGGCGGGGAGCTGTTTTTT.

CDR3 bases: TGTGCCAGCAGCCAAGGGACCCAGGCAGCGGGTTTCCACGAGCAGTACTTC. This gives the protein CASSQGTQAAGFHEQYF. The chain carries TRBV4-2 and TRBJ2-7, with TRBD2 as a possible D gene (6 bases). Per germline, CDR1 LGHNA and CDR2 YNFKEQ. Trimming left V 1 base short and J 5 bases short, with 21 bases between. The CDR3 extends over 17 amino acids.

This CDR3 is CASSMGGTTDTQYF. The CDR3, as DNA: TGTGCCAGTAGTATGGGCGGGACCACAGATACGCAGTATTTT. This rearrangement joins TRBV19 to TRBJ2-3; tentatively, D is TRBD2 (6 bases). The CDR3 is 14 residues long. Trimming took off 3 bases at V and 2 bases at J, with 9 bases between the two ends. Germline CDR1 and CDR2: LNHDA and SQIVND (reference sequence).

This CDR3 reads CASSLTFGLASWEQYF. DNA for the CDR3: TGTGCCAGCAGCTTAACCTTTGGACTAGCGAGCTGGGAGCAGTACTTC. V gene TRBV27 combines with J gene TRBJ2-7, with 9 nucleotides matching TRBD2. J gave up 7 bases and V 6 bases, and 16 bases lay outside the gene matches. The CDR3 consists of 16 residues. The germline V gene has CDR1 MNHEY and CDR2 SMNVEV (reference sequence).

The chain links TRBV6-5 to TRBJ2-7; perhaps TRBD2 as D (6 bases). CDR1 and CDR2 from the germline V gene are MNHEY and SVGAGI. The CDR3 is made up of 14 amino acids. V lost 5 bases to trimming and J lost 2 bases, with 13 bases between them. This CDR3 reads CASSRLVPTYEQYF. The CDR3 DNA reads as TGTGCCAGCAGTCGACTAGTCCCTACCTACGAGCAGTACTTC.

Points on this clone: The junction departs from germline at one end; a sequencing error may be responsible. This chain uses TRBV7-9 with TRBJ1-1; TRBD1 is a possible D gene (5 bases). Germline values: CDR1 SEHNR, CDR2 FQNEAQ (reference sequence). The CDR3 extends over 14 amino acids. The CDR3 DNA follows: TGTTCCAGCAGCTTAGTTGGGGGGGTCACTGAAGCTTTCTTT. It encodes CSSSLVGGVTEAFF.

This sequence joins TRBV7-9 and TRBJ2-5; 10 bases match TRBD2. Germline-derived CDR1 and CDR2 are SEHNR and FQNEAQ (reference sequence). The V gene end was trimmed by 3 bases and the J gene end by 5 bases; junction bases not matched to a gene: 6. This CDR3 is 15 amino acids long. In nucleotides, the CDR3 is TGTGCCAGCAGCTTTGGAGCGGGAGGGGCGGAGACCCAGTACTTC. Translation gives CASSFGAGGAETQYF.

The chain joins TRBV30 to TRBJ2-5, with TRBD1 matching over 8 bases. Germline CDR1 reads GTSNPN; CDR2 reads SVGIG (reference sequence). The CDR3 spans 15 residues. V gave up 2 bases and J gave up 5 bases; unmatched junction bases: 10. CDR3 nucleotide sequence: TGTGCCTGGAGTCGCAGGACAGGGCTAAGGGAGACCCAGTACTTC. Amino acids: CAWSRRTGLRETQYF.

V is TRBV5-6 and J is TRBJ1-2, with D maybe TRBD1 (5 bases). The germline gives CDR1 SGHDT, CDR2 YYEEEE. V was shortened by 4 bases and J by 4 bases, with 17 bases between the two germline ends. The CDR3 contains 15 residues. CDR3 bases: TGTGCCAGCAGCAGCTCTTACGGGGGGATCTATGGCTACACCTTC. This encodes CASSSSYGGIYGYTF. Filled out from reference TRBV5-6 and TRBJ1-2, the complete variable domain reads DAGVTQSPTHLIKTRGQQVTLRCSPKSGHDTVSWYQQALGQGPQFIFQYYEEEERQRGNFPDRFSGHQFPNYSSELNVNALLLGDSALYLCASSSSYGGIYGYTFGSGTRLTVV.

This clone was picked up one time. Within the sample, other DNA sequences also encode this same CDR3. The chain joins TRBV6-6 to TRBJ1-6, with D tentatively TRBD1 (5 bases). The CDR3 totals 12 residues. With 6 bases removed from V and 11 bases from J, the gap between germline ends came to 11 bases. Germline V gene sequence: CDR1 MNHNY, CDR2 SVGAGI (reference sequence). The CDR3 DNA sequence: TGTGCCAGCAGCCCCCCGGGGGCACCCCTCCACTTT. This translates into CASSPPGAPLHF.

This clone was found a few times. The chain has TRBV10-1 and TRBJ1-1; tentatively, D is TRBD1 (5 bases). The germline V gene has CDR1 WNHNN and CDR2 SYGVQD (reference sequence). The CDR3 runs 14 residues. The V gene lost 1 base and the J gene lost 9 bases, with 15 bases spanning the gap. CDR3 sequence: CASSEFGTHEKAFF. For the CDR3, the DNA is TGCGCCAGCAGTGAGTTTGGGACTCATGAAAAAGCTTTCTTT.

DNA of the CDR3: TGTGCCAGCAGCGAGGGACTAGCGGGAAGCAATGAGCAGTTCTTC. Its translation is CASSEGLAGSNEQFF. V gene TRBV7-7 combines with J gene TRBJ2-1; 13 positions match TRBD2. The length of the CDR3 is 15 residues. Germline V gives CDR1 SSHAT, CDR2 FNYEAQ (reference sequence). Losses at the gene ends were 5 bases for V and 6 bases for J; bases not matched to a gene: 4. The whole variable domain, filled in from reference TRBV7-7 and TRBJ2-1, reads GAGVSQSPRYKVTKRGQDVTLRCDPISSHATLYWYQQALGQGPEFLTYFNYEAQPDKSGLPSDRFSAERPEGSISTLTIQRTEQRDSAMYRCASSEGLAGSNEQFFGPGTRLTVL.